Listed below are T cell receptor beta chains from one sample, sequenced in a study of OX40 agonist ivuxolimab in advanced cancers. Profiling relied on immunoSEQ multiplex PCR, and the TCRdb table lists in-frame clones only, not all of them. The sample lists about 48,000 clones; nearly 85% were seen once. The input for sequencing was CD4+ or CD8+ T cells sorted from blood, taken in a trial of the OX40 agonist ivuxolimab. The receptors were gathered from an adult with an advanced solid tumor such as melanoma, head and neck, liver or kidney cancer. CDR3s include the opening cysteine and the closing phenylalanine or tryptophan. Fields, in order: V gene, CDR3 protein.

>TRBV4-2
CASSQGDRGSYGYTF
>TRBV30
CAWREGLGGSPLHF
>TRBV9
CASGKQTGSNEQFF
>TRBV7-2
CASSLGTSVNTIYF
>TRBV19
CASSNLPGPTNEKLFF
>TRBV11-2
CASRNRGQAYNEQFF
>TRBV19
CASMQGSTTGELFF
>TRBV7-8
CASSPRRQSTYEQYF
>TRBV29-1
CSVETDSNQPQHF
>TRBV6-6
CATRNINRDTEAFF
>TRBV5-6
CASRTGAGWVGYEQYF
>TRBV6-5
CASSYGSEQYF
>TRBV9
CASSVAGSPLHF
>TRBV6-1
CASREGPLHGPRNQPQHF
>TRBV19
CASTEKLSSYNEQFF
>TRBV18
CASSPSSGGVTEAFF
>TRBV7-9
CASSLEGDSPLHF
>TRBV7-2
CASSLTQASTDTQYF
>TRBV7-6
CASSLAVTGTDTQYF
>TRBV12-5
CASGLVVAGHTGELFF
>TRBV11-2
CASSRWAITEAFF
>TRBV19
CASAPGQAGVSNQPQHF
>TRBV7-2
CASSQVANEQYF
>TRBV5-1
CASRGGETQYF
>TRBV10-3
CAISEFQSANTEAFF
>TRBV18
CASSREVQPPGYTF
>TRBV7-9
CASSLASRSAPNTEAFF
>TRBV9
CASRGHQNTGELFF
>TRBV30
CAWSLPGTAHYEQYF
>TRBV7-2
CASSPSTGVGGYTF
>TRBV19
CASSMGLGANTEAFF
>TRBV4-1
CASSFAGTASSYEQYF
>TRBV4-1
CASSLLRLQGGLFFTDTQYF
>TRBV7-2
CASSSILYGGEQFF
>TRBV18
CASSPPPGPYNEQFF
>TRBV5-5
CASSLEQGASSF
>TRBV2
CASSEESGFTEAFF
>TRBV6-5
CASSSLRLSGNTIYF
>TRBV7-6
CASSLAPSTGNEQYF